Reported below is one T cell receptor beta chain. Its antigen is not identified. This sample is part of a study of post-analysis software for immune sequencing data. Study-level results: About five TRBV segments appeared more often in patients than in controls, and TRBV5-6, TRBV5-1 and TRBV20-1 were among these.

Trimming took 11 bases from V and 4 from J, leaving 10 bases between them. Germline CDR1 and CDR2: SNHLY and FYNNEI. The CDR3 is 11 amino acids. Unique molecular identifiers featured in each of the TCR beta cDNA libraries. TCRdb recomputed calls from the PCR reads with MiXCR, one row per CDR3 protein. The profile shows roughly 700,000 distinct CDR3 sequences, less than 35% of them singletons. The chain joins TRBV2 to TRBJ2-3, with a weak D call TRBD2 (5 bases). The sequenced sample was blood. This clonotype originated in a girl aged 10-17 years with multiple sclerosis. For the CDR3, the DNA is TGTGCCCTAGCAATGGCAGATACGCAGTATTTT. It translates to CALAMADTQYF.